The 32 T cell receptor beta chains below were found in one sample sequenced in a study of blood T cell repertoires in COVID-19. Produced via immunoSEQ multiplex PCR; TCRdb's table is partial and in-frame only. The sample has roughly 130,000 clones, approximately 84% seen once. Material: peripheral blood. The source is a woman aged 25 to 39 who had recovered from COVID-19.

The J gene is TRBJ1-3, the V gene TRBV5-6, with TRBD1 as a possible D gene (5 bases). Trimming cost V 6 bases and J 0 bases, with 16 bases left between them. CDR3 length: 16 residues. Looked up from germline, CDR1 is SGHDT and CDR2 is YYEEEE. CDR3 DNA sequence: TGTGCCAGCATACAGCAGGGCCGATCCTCTGGAAACACCATATATTTT. Its protein is CASIQQGRSSGNTIYF.

This chain links TRBV11-2 with TRBJ2-7; no clear D. CDR3 length equals 11 residues. The germline V and J ends were trimmed by 3 bases and 5 bases, with 5 bases remaining between them. From germline, CDR1 is SGHAT and CDR2 FQNNGV. This CDR3 is CASSFFDEQYF. As DNA, the CDR3 is TGTGCCAGCAGCTTTTTCGACGAGCAGTACTTC.

V and J are TRBV27 and TRBJ2-1; maybe TRBD2 (6 bases). The CDR3 extends over 16 amino acids. Trimming took 5 bases from V and 6 from J, leaving 20 bases between them. The germline CDR1 and CDR2 sequences are MNHEY and SMNVEV (reference sequence). The CDR3 spells CASSHISGLISNEQFF. The CDR3 bases are TGTGCCAGCAGTCATATTAGCGGTCTAATCTCCAATGAGCAGTTCTTC.

V and J are TRBV9 and TRBJ2-7, with no clear D. The CDR3 is 14 amino acids. Germline V gene sequence: CDR1 SGDLS, CDR2 YYNGEE. Trimming removed 4 bases at V and 0 bases at J, with 11 bases between. The DNA for the CDR3 is TGTGCCAGCAGCCCACGAACCAGCTCCTACGAGCAGTACTTC. Protein sequence: CASSPRTSSYEQYF. The full variable domain, rest sourced from reference TRBV9 and TRBJ2-7, is DSGVTQTPKHLITATGQRVTLRCSPRSGDLSVYWYQQSLDQGLQFLIQYYNGEERAKGNILERFSAQQFPDLHSELNLSSLELGDSALYFCASSPRTSSYEQYFGPGTRLTVT.

V usage is TRBV5-1 and J usage is TRBJ2-3; 10 nucleotides line up with TRBD1. The germline V gene has CDR1 SGHRS and CDR2 YFSETQ. The CDR3 covers 16 residues. The V segment lost 0 bases and the J segment 2 bases; nucleotides outside the gene matches: 3. CDR3 region: CASSLGGQGLTDTQYF. DNA of the CDR3: TGCGCCAGCAGCTTGGGGGGACAGGGGCTCACAGATACGCAGTATTTT.

The V gene is TRBV6-1, the J gene TRBJ2-1, with D possibly being TRBD1 (5 bases). Trimming took 3 bases from V and 9 from J, leaving 6 bases between them. Germline CDR1 and CDR2: MNHNS and SASEGT. The CDR3 length is 11 residues. CDR3 sequence: CASSEGLEQFF. CDR3 nucleotide sequence: TGTGCCAGCAGTGAGGGGCTTGAGCAGTTCTTC.

This clone was found once. The rearrangement links TRBV5-8 to TRBJ2-5, with TRBD2 matching 16 bases. Per the germline V gene, CDR1 is SGHTS and CDR2 is YDEGEE. The V segment lost 4 bases and the J segment 2 bases; nucleotides outside the gene matches: 2. This CDR3 contains 16 residues. CDR3 bases: TGTGCCAGCAGCCCGGGACTAGCGGGAGGGCAAGAGACCCAGTACTTC. Translated: CASSPGLAGGQETQYF.

This sequence joins TRBV6-2 or TRBV6-3 and TRBJ2-7; no clear D. CDR1 MNHEY and CDR2 SVGEGT come from the germline V gene. Trimming shortened V by 2 bases and J by 7 bases, and 12 bases separated the two germline ends. The CDR3 is 13 residues long. CDR3 amino acids: CASSYGGSQEQYF. CDR3 DNA sequence: TGTGCCAGCAGTTACGGCGGTTCCCAGGAGCAGTACTTC.

This chain joins TRBV6-1 and TRBJ1-5; a possible D gene is TRBD1 (6 bases). V shed 3 bases and J shed 6 bases, with 18 bases lying between them. The CDR3 length is 16 residues. The germline V gene encodes CDR1 MNHNS and CDR2 SASEGT. CDR3 sequence reads: CASSDVSQGLGQPQHF. CDR3 nucleotide sequence: TGTGCCAGCAGTGACGTCTCACAGGGTTTGGGTCAGCCCCAGCATTTT.

The chain recombines TRBV15 with TRBJ2-1; 7 bases align to TRBD2. Germline V CDR1 and CDR2: LNHNV, YYDKDF (reference sequence). The CDR3 sequence is 16 residues long. With V trimmed by 4 bases and J by 3 bases, 9 bases remained unmatched. The CDR3 sequence: CATSKFKGLDYNEQFF. CDR3 bases: TGTGCCACCAGCAAGTTTAAAGGACTAGACTACAATGAGCAGTTCTTC.

The V gene is TRBV2, the J gene TRBJ1-3; possibly TRBD1 for D (6 bases). There are 17 residues in the CDR3. The V gene's germline CDR1 is SNHLY and CDR2 FYNNEI. V shed 6 bases and J shed 0 bases, with 18 bases lying between them. The CDR3 coding sequence is TGTGCCAGCAGCCGAAGCCTAGGGACAAGCTCTGGAAACACCATATATTTT. Amino acid sequence: CASSRSLGTSSGNTIYF.

DNA for the CDR3: TGTGCCAGCAGCTTGGCCGGGGACGCCGGGGGCTATGGCTACACCTTC. This translates into CASSLAGDAGGYGYTF. The gene calls are TRBV5-5 and TRBJ1-2; D might be TRBD1 (5 bases). Germline loops: CDR1 SGHKS, CDR2 YYEKEE (reference sequence). The CDR3 contains 16 residues. Deletions cut 0 bases from V and 4 bases from J, with 16 bases between.

This chain uses TRBV14 with TRBJ1-2, with D perhaps TRBD1 (5 bases). The germline V gene encodes CDR1 SGHDN and CDR2 FVKESK. This CDR3 has 13 amino acids. V lost 1 base, J lost 7 bases, and 10 bases lay in between. The CDR3 loop is CASSQVTVSGYTF. CDR3 coding DNA: TGTGCCAGCAGCCAAGTGACAGTCAGTGGCTACACCTTC.

This chain uses TRBV6-5 with TRBJ2-6; unclear D gene. The V and J ends lost 5 bases and 0 bases respectively, with 8 bases between them. The CDR3 length is 15 residues. The V gene's germline CDR1 is MNHEY and CDR2 SVGAGI. DNA of the CDR3: TGTGCCAGCAGTCGAGGTAACTCTGGGGCCAACGTCCTGACTTTC. The encoded protein is CASSRGNSGANVLTF.

This clone has more than one count but fewer than ten. The chain carries TRBV3-1 (or the pseudogene TRBV3-2) and TRBJ2-7, with D perhaps matching TRBD2 (5 bases). The germline gives CDR1 LGHDT, CDR2 YNNKEL (reference sequence). This CDR3 has 13 residues. Trimming took off 0 bases at V and 5 bases at J, with 8 bases between the two ends. Here the CDR3 DNA reads TGTGCCAGCAGCCAAGACGCTAGCCACGAGCAGTACTTC. It encodes CASSQDASHEQYF.

This clone was observed a handful of times. The rearrangement links TRBV5-6 to TRBJ1-6, with 7 bases fitting TRBD1. V gave up 3 bases and J gave up 10 bases; unmatched junction bases: 7. The CDR3 is made up of 14 amino acids. Looked up from germline, CDR1 is SGHDT and CDR2 is YYEEEE. Here the CDR3 reads CASSSRQGKSPLHF. In DNA form, the CDR3 reads TGTGCCAGCAGCTCTAGACAGGGAAAATCACCCCTCCACTTT.

V gene TRBV7-3 combines with J gene TRBJ2-1; 11 bases line up with TRBD2. The CDR3 runs to 17 residues. Germline V gives CDR1 SGHTA, CDR2 FQGTGA. Trimming cost V 5 bases and J 5 bases; bases outside gene matches: 11. CDR3 amino acids: CASSDRNIAGGNNEQFF. For the CDR3, the DNA is TGTGCCAGCAGCGATCGCAACATAGCGGGAGGGAACAATGAGCAGTTCTTC.

The chain links TRBV18 to TRBJ2-1, with D possibly being TRBD2 (7 bases). CDR3 length equals 16 residues. With 3 bases removed from V and 6 bases from J, the gap between germline ends came to 18 bases. The germline V gene has CDR1 KGHSH and CDR2 LQKENI. The CDR3 bases are TGTGCCAGCTCACCCCCCCCTCAGGGGAGGGGCAATGAGCAGTTCTTC. This codes for CASSPPPQGRGNEQFF.

This clone was observed once. V gene TRBV3-1 (or the pseudogene TRBV3-2) combines with J gene TRBJ2-7; D may be TRBD2 (6 bases). CDR1 and CDR2 (germline): LGHDT, YNNKEL (reference sequence). The ends were cut back, 0 bases at V and 2 bases at J, with 11 bases in the middle. The CDR3 length is 15 residues. CDR3 DNA sequence: TGTGCCAGCAGCCAAGAAGGAGGGAATCCCTACGAGCAGTACTTC. This codes for CASSQEGGNPYEQYF.

The genes are TRBV9 and TRBJ2-7; 7 positions agree with TRBD1. Looked up from germline, CDR1 is SGDLS and CDR2 is YYNGEE. V dropped 0 bases and J dropped 4; count of bases not matched to a gene: 10. This CDR3 comprises 16 residues. The CDR3, as DNA: TGTGCCAGCAGCGTAGGACATACAGGGGAAACTTACGAGCAGTACTTC. It translates to CASSVGHTGETYEQYF.

The genes are TRBV27 and TRBJ2-6, with TRBD2 identical over 9 bases. V gave up 3 bases and J gave up 0 bases; unmatched junction bases: 9. Looked up from germline, CDR1 is MNHEY and CDR2 is SMNVEV (reference sequence). This CDR3 region has 19 residues. CDR3 residues: CASSFTRAGGHSGANVLTF. Written as DNA, the CDR3 is TGTGCCAGCAGTTTCACACGGGCGGGGGGGCACTCTGGGGCCAACGTCCTGACTTTC.

Here the CDR3 DNA reads TGTGCCAGCAGTGCCTCAGCGGTGTCCTACAATGAGCAGTTCTTC. It codes for CASSASAVSYNEQFF. This chain joins TRBV2 and TRBJ2-1; tentatively, D is TRBD2 (5 bases). Germline CDR1 and CDR2: SNHLY and FYNNEI. The CDR3 covers 15 residues. Trimming cost V 4 bases and J 1 base, with 11 bases left between them.

The rearrangement links TRBV19 to TRBJ2-1, with 9 bases lining up with TRBD1. This CDR3 has 14 residues. The germline CDR1 and CDR2 sequences are LNHDA and SQIVND (reference sequence). The V and J ends lost 5 bases and 5 bases, in that order; junction bases with no gene match: 4. The CDR3 protein is CASSWDRENNEQFF. The CDR3 region has the DNA TGTGCCAGTAGTTGGGACAGGGAAAACAATGAGCAGTTCTTC. Supplemented by reference TRBV19 and TRBJ2-1, the full variable domain reads DGGITQSPKYLFRKEGQNVTLSCEQNLNHDAMYWYRQDPGQGLRLIYYSQIVNDFQKGDIAEGYSVSREKKESFPLTVTSAQKNPTAFYLCASSWDRENNEQFFGPGTRLTVL.

The chain combines TRBV29-1 with TRBJ1-2, with D maybe TRBD1 (5 bases). The CDR3 consists of 13 residues. Germline loops: CDR1 SQVTM, CDR2 ANQGSEA. The V end was cut by 3 bases, the J end by 4 bases, with 12 bases between. This chain's CDR3 is CSVEEGRGYGYTF. The DNA of the CDR3 is TGCAGCGTTGAGGAGGGGCGCGGCTATGGCTACACCTTC.

The gene calls are TRBV7-9 and TRBJ1-4, with D possibly matching TRBD1 (5 bases). V shed 3 bases and J shed 0 bases, with 8 bases lying between them. The CDR3 length is 15 residues. Germline values: CDR1 SEHNR, CDR2 FQNEAQ (reference sequence). The CDR3 loop is CASSFGGTTNEKLFF. The CDR3 nucleotides read TGTGCCAGCAGCTTCGGGGGGACAACTAATGAAAAACTGTTTTTT.

CDR3 sequence (DNA): TGTGCCAGCAGCAAGGACAGGGGATGGAATGGCTACACCTTC. Its translation: CASSKDRGWNGYTF. The chain has TRBV7-8 and TRBJ1-2; 9 bases line up with TRBD1. The CDR3 totals 14 residues. V lost 5 bases and J lost 6; bases outside the gene matches: 7. Germline CDR1 is SGHVS and CDR2 is FQNEAQ.

This rearrangement joins TRBV5-8 to TRBJ1-1; weak D call: TRBD1 (5 bases). The CDR3 has 15 residues. Trimming took off 4 bases at V and 3 bases at J, with 16 bases between the two ends. Per germline, CDR1 SGHTS and CDR2 YDEGEE. The CDR3 is CASSLPLSRDTEAFF. For the CDR3, the DNA is TGTGCCAGCAGCCTCCCCCTTAGCAGGGACACTGAAGCTTTCTTT.

The genes are TRBV5-1 and TRBJ2-2; 7 bases fit TRBD2. The CDR3 runs to 13 residues. V trimming: 9 bases; J trimming: 7 bases; junction bases outside the gene matches: 9. Germline lookup yields CDR1 SGHRS and CDR2 YFSETQ. Written as DNA, the CDR3 is TGCGCCACCCGGCGGGGGTCGAACGGGGAGCTGTTTTTT. This translates into CATRRGSNGELFF.

This chain uses TRBV9 with TRBJ2-7; D is ambiguous. Looked up from germline, CDR1 is SGDLS and CDR2 is YYNGEE. Deletions cut 0 bases from V and 3 bases from J, with 4 bases between. The CDR3 has 12 amino acids. The chain's CDR3 is CASSVDGYEQYF. Here the CDR3 DNA reads TGTGCCAGCAGCGTAGACGGCTACGAGCAGTACTTC.

The CDR3 bases are TGTGCCTGGAGCCACTTCGAGGGTATATATGGCTACACCTTC. As protein: CAWSHFEGIYGYTF. The chain uses TRBV30 and TRBJ1-2; no firm D call. The V gene lost 3 bases and the J gene lost 5 bases, with 16 bases spanning the gap. Germline V CDR1 and CDR2: GTSNPN, SVGIG (reference sequence). This CDR3 is 14 amino acids long.

The chain joins TRBV6-5 to TRBJ1-1; TRBD1 aligns across 8 bases. The CDR3 is 13 residues long. Germline assignment: CDR1 MNHEY and CDR2 SVGAGI. Trimming removed 7 bases from V and 5 bases from J; junction bases left unmatched: 6. The CDR3 loop is CASTQTGETEAFF. The CDR3 coding sequence is TGTGCCAGCACCCAGACAGGGGAGACTGAAGCTTTCTTT.

The chain's CDR3 is CASSPAFTSYGYTF. In DNA form, the CDR3 reads TGTGCCAGCAGTCCCGCCTTCACCAGCTATGGCTACACCTTC. The chain is built from TRBV27 and TRBJ1-2; D call uncertain. V was shortened by 5 bases and J by 4 bases, with 14 bases between the two germline ends. Germline assignment: CDR1 MNHEY and CDR2 SMNVEV (reference sequence). CDR3 length: 14 residues.